This entry lists 9 T cell receptor beta chains sequenced from one sample in a study of shared clonotypes between healthy human individuals. Sequencing was performed with immunoSEQ multiplex PCR; in TCRdb, only in-frame clones are kept and a portion is missing. The table lists about 470,000 clones, around 79% of them singletons. The sample consisted of PBMCs. Every receptor here comes from a woman between 35 and 50 years old in good health. Some clones in this sample may be carry-over from other donors' samples.

The J gene is TRBJ2-1, the V gene TRBV5-1; weak D call: TRBD2 (5 bases). The germline CDR1 and CDR2 sequences are SGHRS and YFSETQ. This CDR3 has 15 residues. The ends were cut back, 1 base at V and 8 bases at J, with 16 bases in the middle. CDR3 coding DNA: TGCGCCAGCAGCTTGTTTCCCAGGCCCGGGGATGAGCAGTTCTTC. Protein: CASSLFPRPGDEQFF.

The V call is TRBV7-9, the J call TRBJ1-1; possible D gene TRBD1, 6 bases. Germline-derived CDR1 and CDR2 are SEHNR and FQNEAQ (reference sequence). The CDR3 contains 15 residues. V was trimmed by 5 bases and J by 2 bases, leaving 15 bases between them. CDR3 protein: CASSLVRGTNTEAFF. The CDR3 coding sequence is TGTGCCAGCAGCCTAGTCAGGGGCACTAACACTGAAGCTTTCTTT.

The chain employs TRBV5-1 and TRBJ2-5, with 12 bases matching TRBD2. The J call could be wrong; TRBJ2-7 is a better fit for the DNA end. The V gene's germline CDR1 is SGHRS and CDR2 YFSETQ. The CDR3 contains 16 residues. CDR3 DNA: TGCGCCAGCAGCTCCATACTACTAGCGGGAGGAGGCGAGCAGTACTTC. This codes for CASSSILLAGGGEQYF.

V gene TRBV15 combines with J gene TRBJ2-7, with 9 bases that match TRBD2. The germline gives CDR1 LNHNV, CDR2 YYDKDF (reference sequence). The CDR3 is 15 residues long. After removal of 5 bases from V and 0 bases from J, the junction contained 5 bases not matched to a gene. The CDR3 DNA reads TGTGCCACCAGCCCTAGCGGGGCGTCCTCCTACGAGCAGTACTTC. It is translated as CATSPSGASSYEQYF.

The V call is TRBV6-5, the J call TRBJ2-5; D might be TRBD1 (5 bases). Trimming took off 6 bases at V and 4 bases at J, with 18 bases between the two ends. Germline CDR1 MNHEY, CDR2 SVGAGI. This CDR3 contains 15 residues. The CDR3, as DNA: TGTGCCAGCAGCTACACGCAGGGCCGGACAGAGACCCAGTACTTC. It codes for CASSYTQGRTETQYF.

The chain recombines TRBV7-3 with TRBJ2-2, with 9 bases fitting TRBD1. The V gene end was trimmed by 2 bases and the J gene end by 6 bases; junction bases not matched to a gene: 10. The CDR3 is 17 amino acids. Germline-derived CDR1 and CDR2 are SGHTA and FQGTGA. The CDR3 loop reads CASSLFPPGQGPGELFF. As DNA, the CDR3 is TGTGCCAGCAGCTTATTCCCCCCGGGACAGGGTCCCGGGGAGCTGTTTTTT. The complete variable domain, with remaining parts taken from reference TRBV7-3 and TRBJ2-2, reads GAGVSQTPSNKVTEKGKYVELRCDPISGHTALYWYRQSLGQGPEFLIYFQGTGAADDSGLPNDRFFAVRPEGSVSTLKIQRTERGDSAVYLCASSLFPPGQGPGELFFGEGSRLTVL.

This clone was recorded only once. This specimen includes other DNA sequences encoding the same CDR3. V is TRBV7-9 and J is TRBJ1-1; no clear D. The CDR3 has 14 amino acids. Germline-derived CDR1 and CDR2 are SEHNR and FQNEAQ (reference sequence). V lost 3 bases, J lost 0 bases, and 8 bases lay in between. CDR3: CASSFGGMNTEAFF. The CDR3 nucleotides are TGTGCCAGCAGCTTTGGCGGTATGAACACTGAAGCTTTCTTT.

This clone was picked up a small number of times. The V gene is TRBV4-1, the J gene TRBJ1-5, with D possibly TRBD1 on 5 matching bases. The CDR3 has 15 amino acids. V lost 4 bases to trimming and J lost 4 bases, with 14 bases between them. CDR1 is MGHRA and CDR2 is YSYEKL in the germline V gene. The CDR3: CASSPSGAVNQPQHF. DNA of the CDR3: TGCGCCAGCAGCCCTTCTGGGGCAGTAAATCAGCCCCAGCATTTT.

The CDR3 loop is CAGGDRGRMETQYF. Here the CDR3 DNA reads TGTGCCGGGGGGGACAGGGGGCGGATGGAGACCCAGTACTTC. The chain joins TRBV30 to TRBJ2-5, with 12 bases identical to TRBD1. This CDR3 has 14 residues. V dropped 8 bases and J dropped 5; count of bases not matched to a gene: 9. The germline V gene encodes CDR1 GTSNPN and CDR2 SVGIG (reference sequence).